Below, one TCR beta chain is given with its context. Its antigen is still unknown. Unique molecular identifiers were used in preparing the TCRbeta library. From the PCR reads, TCRdb called clonotypes with MiXCR, one entry per CDR3 protein. Of 300,000 to 350,000 distinct CDR3 sequences listed, around 15% were seen once; the top ten hold about 41%. The data were taken from a study of T-cell reconstitution after alpha-beta-depleted transplantation in children. V was pared by 0 bases and J by 5 bases, with 7 bases of the junction left unmatched. The germline V gene has CDR1 SGHRS and CDR2 YFSETQ. CDR3 size: 15 residues. Findings and caveats of the study: Surviving recipient T cells and intrathymic progenitors accounted for some patients' high TCRbeta diversity at day 60. Once a year had passed after transplant, T-cell counts and diversity came mostly from newly produced T cells. Reportedly, only several hundred clones from non-depleted graft cells drove alpha-beta T-cell counts at about two months.

The material sequenced was PBMCs, mostly from graft donor cells, taken 360 days after TCRalphabeta/CD19-depleted stem cell transplant. The chain joins TRBV5-1 to TRBJ2-7; 8 bases match TRBD2. This TCR derives from a male patient aged 2-10 years who had a stem cell transplant for acute lymphoblastic leukemia, so the T cells may come from the graft donor. CDR3 sequence (DNA): TGCGCCAGCAGCTTGGTTAGCGGGAAAAGCGACGAGCAGTACTTC. It encodes CASSLVSGKSDEQYF.